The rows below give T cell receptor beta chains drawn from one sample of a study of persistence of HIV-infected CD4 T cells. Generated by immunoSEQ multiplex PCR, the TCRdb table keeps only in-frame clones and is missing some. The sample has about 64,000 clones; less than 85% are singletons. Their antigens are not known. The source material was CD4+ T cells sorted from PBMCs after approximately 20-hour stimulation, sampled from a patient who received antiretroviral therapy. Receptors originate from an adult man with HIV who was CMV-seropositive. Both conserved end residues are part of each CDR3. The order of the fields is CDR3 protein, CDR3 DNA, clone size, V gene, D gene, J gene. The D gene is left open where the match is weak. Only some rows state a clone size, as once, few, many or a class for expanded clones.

CDR3 protein: CASSQRYQGYSGNTIYF; CDR3 DNA: TGTGCCAGCAGCCAGCGGTACCAGGGTTACTCTGGAAACACCATATATTTT; clone size: .; V gene: TRBV3-1/TRBV3-2; D gene: .; J gene: TRBJ1-3
CDR3 protein: CAWSYRGRNQPQHF; CDR3 DNA: TGTGCCTGGAGTTACAGGGGGCGCAATCAGCCCCAGCATTTT; clone size: .; V gene: TRBV30; D gene: TRBD1; J gene: TRBJ1-5
CDR3 protein: CASSEAFKDTQYF; CDR3 DNA: TGTGCCAGCAGTGAAGCTTTCAAAGATACGCAGTATTTT; clone size: once; V gene: TRBV6-1; D gene: .; J gene: TRBJ2-3
CDR3 protein: CASSLAGDLEQYF; CDR3 DNA: TGTGCCAGCAGCTTAGCGGGGGATCTCGAGCAGTACTTC; clone size: .; V gene: TRBV7-8; D gene: .; J gene: TRBJ2-7
CDR3 protein: CATTEGRITGELFF; CDR3 DNA: TGTGCCACCACGGAGGGGCGGATTACCGGGGAGCTGTTTTTT; clone size: .; V gene: TRBV6-5; D gene: .; J gene: TRBJ2-2
CDR3 protein: CASSLIAGYGYTF; CDR3 DNA: TGTGCCAGCAGCTTAATCGCCGGGTATGGCTACACCTTC; clone size: .; V gene: TRBV7-3; D gene: .; J gene: TRBJ1-2
CDR3 protein: CASSSPGADTQYF; CDR3 DNA: TGTGCCAGCAGCTCCCCAGGGGCAGATACGCAGTATTTT; clone size: once; V gene: TRBV11-3; D gene: .; J gene: TRBJ2-3
CDR3 protein: CASRLIPGSYNEQFF; CDR3 DNA: TGCGCCAGCAGGCTGATCCCGGGGTCCTACAATGAGCAGTTCTTC; clone size: .; V gene: TRBV5-1; D gene: .; J gene: TRBJ2-1
CDR3 protein: CASSFQRASGGHTDTQYF; CDR3 DNA: TGTGCCAGCAGCTTCCAGAGGGCTAGCGGGGGGCACACAGATACGCAGTATTTT; clone size: .; V gene: TRBV3-1/TRBV3-2; D gene: TRBD2; J gene: TRBJ2-3
CDR3 protein: CASSLRRQGGTGELFF; CDR3 DNA: TGCGCCAGCAGCTTGCGTAGACAGGGAGGAACCGGGGAGCTGTTTTTT; clone size: .; V gene: TRBV5-1; D gene: .; J gene: TRBJ2-2
CDR3 protein: CASSPDRGGSGANVLTF; CDR3 DNA: TGTGCCAGTAGCCCCGACAGGGGGGGCTCTGGGGCCAACGTCCTGACTTTC; clone size: once; V gene: TRBV19; D gene: TRBD1; J gene: TRBJ2-6
CDR3 protein: CASSYVGTGYSNQPQHF; CDR3 DNA: TGTGCCAGCAGCTATGTTGGGACAGGGTATAGCAATCAGCCCCAGCATTTT; clone size: .; V gene: TRBV5-8; D gene: TRBD1; J gene: TRBJ1-5
CDR3 protein: CATSRDMGANQPQHF; CDR3 DNA: TGTGCCACCAGCAGAGATATGGGGGCAAATCAGCCCCAGCATTTT; clone size: .; V gene: TRBV15; D gene: .; J gene: TRBJ1-5
CDR3 protein: CASTGDRGLYEQYF; CDR3 DNA: TGTGCCAGCACCGGGGACAGGGGGCTCTACGAGCAGTACTTC; clone size: .; V gene: TRBV28; D gene: TRBD1; J gene: TRBJ2-7
CDR3 protein: CSASMASGGPGTGELFF; CDR3 DNA: TGCAGTGCTAGTATGGCTAGCGGGGGCCCAGGCACCGGGGAGCTGTTTTTT; clone size: .; V gene: TRBV20-1; D gene: TRBD2; J gene: TRBJ2-2
CDR3 protein: CASSLKGSTEAFF; CDR3 DNA: TGTGCCAGCAGTTTAAAAGGGTCCACTGAAGCTTTCTTT; clone size: once; V gene: TRBV12-3/TRBV12-4; D gene: .; J gene: TRBJ1-1
CDR3 protein: CASSQGTGDNTEAFF; CDR3 DNA: TGTGCCAGCAGCCAAGGTACCGGAGACAACACTGAAGCTTTCTTT; clone size: .; V gene: TRBV4-2; D gene: .; J gene: TRBJ1-1
CDR3 protein: CASTEPNTEAFF; CDR3 DNA: TGTGCCAGCACCGAGCCTAACACTGAAGCTTTCTTT; clone size: few; V gene: TRBV7-9; D gene: .; J gene: TRBJ1-1
CDR3 protein: CASSRDTVALGANVLTF; CDR3 DNA: TGTGCCAGTAGTAGGGATACGGTGGCACTCGGGGCCAACGTCCTGACTTTC; clone size: once; V gene: TRBV19; D gene: .; J gene: TRBJ2-6
CDR3 protein: CASSQVKGHQTLNTEAFF; CDR3 DNA: TGCGCCAGCAGCCAAGTGAAAGGGCATCAAACCTTGAACACTGAAGCTTTCTTT; clone size: .; V gene: TRBV4-1; D gene: .; J gene: TRBJ1-1
CDR3 protein: CASSLGVQDTQYF; CDR3 DNA: TGTGCCAGCAGCTTAGGGGTTCAGGATACGCAGTATTTT; clone size: .; V gene: TRBV7-7; D gene: .; J gene: TRBJ2-3
CDR3 protein: CASSVGGRGEKLFF; CDR3 DNA: TGTGCCAGCAGCGTAGGGGGGCGCGGTGAAAAACTGTTTTTT; clone size: .; V gene: TRBV9; D gene: .; J gene: TRBJ1-4
CDR3 protein: CASSTRGGGYSPLHF; CDR3 DNA: TGTGCCAGCAGTACCCGTGGAGGGGGTTATTCACCCCTCCACTTT; clone size: .; V gene: TRBV2; D gene: .; J gene: TRBJ1-6
CDR3 protein: CASSSTGGVEAFF; CDR3 DNA: TGTGCCAGCAGTTCGACAGGGGGCGTTGAAGCTTTCTTT; clone size: .; V gene: TRBV27; D gene: TRBD1; J gene: TRBJ1-1
CDR3 protein: CASSPQGRDYGYTF; CDR3 DNA: TGTGCCAGCTCACCACAGGGTAGGGACTATGGCTACACCTTC; clone size: .; V gene: TRBV18; D gene: .; J gene: TRBJ1-2
CDR3 protein: CASSPGQGWNYGYTF; CDR3 DNA: TGTGCCAGCAGCCCGGGACAGGGGTGGAACTATGGCTACACCTTC; clone size: few; V gene: TRBV5-4; D gene: TRBD1; J gene: TRBJ1-2
CDR3 protein: CASSLGAGGSTDTQYF; CDR3 DNA: TGCGCCAGCAGCTTGGGAGCGGGGGGCAGCACAGATACGCAGTATTTT; clone size: .; V gene: TRBV5-1; D gene: TRBD2; J gene: TRBJ2-3
CDR3 protein: CASSRSGTGAMNTEAFF; CDR3 DNA: TGTGCCAGCAGTCGTAGCGGGACAGGGGCGATGAACACTGAAGCTTTCTTT; clone size: .; V gene: TRBV28; D gene: TRBD1; J gene: TRBJ1-1
CDR3 protein: CASSPQGQNYGYTF; CDR3 DNA: TGTGCCAGCAGCCCCCAGGGACAGAACTATGGCTACACCTTC; clone size: .; V gene: TRBV7-9; D gene: TRBD1; J gene: TRBJ1-2
CDR3 protein: CASSPPGTGRAFF; CDR3 DNA: TGTGCCAGCAGCCCCCCCGGGACAGGACGGGCTTTCTTT; clone size: .; V gene: TRBV12-3/TRBV12-4; D gene: TRBD1; J gene: TRBJ1-1
CDR3 protein: CASSQDHRQPQHF; CDR3 DNA: TGTGCCAGCAGCCAAGACCACCGTCAGCCCCAGCATTTT; clone size: .; V gene: TRBV14; D gene: .; J gene: TRBJ1-5
CDR3 protein: CASTRSSASRGYTF; CDR3 DNA: TGTGCCAGCACCCGCTCCTCAGCGTCTAGAGGCTACACCTTC; clone size: .; V gene: TRBV28; D gene: .; J gene: TRBJ1-2
CDR3 protein: CSVDNGYTF; CDR3 DNA: TGCAGCGTTGATAACGGCTACACCTTC; clone size: few; V gene: TRBV29-1; D gene: .; J gene: TRBJ1-2
CDR3 protein: CASSPPGTGIYNEQFF; CDR3 DNA: TGTGCCAGCTCACCACCCGGGACAGGTATCTACAATGAGCAGTTCTTC; clone size: once; V gene: TRBV18; D gene: TRBD1; J gene: TRBJ2-1
CDR3 protein: CASSQVQGNSPLHF; CDR3 DNA: TGTGCCAGCAGCCAAGTCCAGGGTAATTCACCCCTCCACTTT; clone size: few; V gene: TRBV3-1/TRBV3-2; D gene: .; J gene: TRBJ1-6
CDR3 protein: CASSSRVSGANVLTF; CDR3 DNA: TGTGCCAGCAGTTCTAGGGTCTCAGGGGCCAACGTCCTGACTTTC; clone size: .; V gene: TRBV6-5; D gene: .; J gene: TRBJ2-6
CDR3 protein: CASSVSGANTGELFF; CDR3 DNA: TGTGCCAGCAGCGTAAGCGGGGCAAACACCGGGGAGCTGTTTTTT; clone size: once; V gene: TRBV9; D gene: TRBD2; J gene: TRBJ2-2
CDR3 protein: CATSDSGPDSLGNQPQHF; CDR3 DNA: TGTGCCACCAGTGATTCAGGACCGGACAGTCTTGGGAATCAGCCCCAGCATTTT; clone size: .; V gene: TRBV24-1; D gene: .; J gene: TRBJ1-5
CDR3 protein: CSVSGGTYNEQFF; CDR3 DNA: TGCAGCGTTTCCGGGGGCACCTACAATGAGCAGTTCTTC; clone size: .; V gene: TRBV29-1; D gene: .; J gene: TRBJ2-1
CDR3 protein: CASSLYRGKANTGELFF; CDR3 DNA: TGTGCCAGCAGCTTATATCGGGGAAAGGCGAACACCGGGGAGCTGTTTTTT; clone size: .; V gene: TRBV7-3; D gene: .; J gene: TRBJ2-2
CDR3 protein: CASSRITSGGAGTQYF; CDR3 DNA: TGTGCCAGCAGTCGAATCACTAGCGGGGGGGCCGGTACGCAGTATTTT; clone size: few; V gene: TRBV27; D gene: TRBD2; J gene: TRBJ2-3
CDR3 protein: CSVRGGTEAFF; CDR3 DNA: TGCAGCGTTCGGGGCGGAACTGAAGCTTTCTTT; clone size: few; V gene: TRBV29-1; D gene: .; J gene: TRBJ1-1
CDR3 protein: CASNRGVTYNSPLHF; CDR3 DNA: TGTGCCAGCAACAGGGGGGTCACCTATAATTCACCCCTCCACTTT; clone size: once; V gene: TRBV9; D gene: TRBD1; J gene: TRBJ1-6
CDR3 protein: CASSQRGGDRALNTEAFF; CDR3 DNA: TGCGCCAGCAGCCAACGCGGAGGAGACAGGGCCCTGAACACTGAAGCTTTCTTT; clone size: .; V gene: TRBV4-1; D gene: TRBD1; J gene: TRBJ1-1
CDR3 protein: CASSSPTGGGHTGELFF; CDR3 DNA: TGTGCCAGCAGCTCACCGACAGGGGGCGGTCACACCGGGGAGCTGTTTTTT; clone size: few; V gene: TRBV7-8; D gene: TRBD1; J gene: TRBJ2-2
CDR3 protein: CATSDARLAGVTGELFF; CDR3 DNA: TGTGCCACCAGTGATGCCCGACTAGCGGGGGTTACCGGGGAGCTGTTTTTT; clone size: once; V gene: TRBV24-1; D gene: TRBD2; J gene: TRBJ2-2
CDR3 protein: CASSIPRGEQYF; CDR3 DNA: TGTGCCAGTAGTATTCCCAGGGGCGAGCAGTACTTC; clone size: .; V gene: TRBV19; D gene: .; J gene: TRBJ2-7
CDR3 protein: CASRDLYGYTF; CDR3 DNA: TGTGCCAGCAGGGACCTATATGGCTACACCTTC; clone size: few; V gene: TRBV2; D gene: .; J gene: TRBJ1-2